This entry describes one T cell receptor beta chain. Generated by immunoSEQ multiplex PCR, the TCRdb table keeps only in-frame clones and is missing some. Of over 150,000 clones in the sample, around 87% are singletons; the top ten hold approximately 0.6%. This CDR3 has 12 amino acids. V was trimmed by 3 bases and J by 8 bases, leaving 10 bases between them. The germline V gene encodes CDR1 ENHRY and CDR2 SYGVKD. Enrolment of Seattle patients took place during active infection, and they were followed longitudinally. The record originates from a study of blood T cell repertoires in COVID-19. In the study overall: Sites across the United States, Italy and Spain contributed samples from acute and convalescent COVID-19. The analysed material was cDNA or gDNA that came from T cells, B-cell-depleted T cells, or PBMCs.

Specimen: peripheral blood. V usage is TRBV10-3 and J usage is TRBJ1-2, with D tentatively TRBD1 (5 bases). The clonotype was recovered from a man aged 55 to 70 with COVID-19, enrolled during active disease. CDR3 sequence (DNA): TGTGCCATCAGTGAAGGGGTCGAAGGCTACACCTTC. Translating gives CAISEGVEGYTF.